The 14 T cell receptor beta chains below were found in one sample sequenced in a study of vaccination effects on CD4 cells after COVID-19. This table comes from immunoSEQ multiplex PCR, and its TCRdb copy is limited to in-frame clones, with some not included. The repertoire consists of 40,000 or so clones, with approximately 70% occurring once and the leading ten covering roughly a tenth. Subsequent to a culture period of about ten days, CD4+ T cells were isolated. Vaccination of participants consisted of two doses of either the BNT162b2 or mRNA-1273 vaccine. Their recognized antigens are unknown. This specimen was CD4+ T cells from PBMCs cultured without peptide, taken after COVID-19 vaccination. All receptors come from a human donor who received a COVID-19 vaccine.

The rearrangement joins TRBV5-1 to TRBJ2-5; 12 bases are shared with TRBD1. CDR3 length equals 16 residues. Germline-derived CDR1 and CDR2 are SGHRS and YFSETQ. V shed 0 bases and J 4 bases; nucleotides not matched to a gene: 4. CDR3 region: CASSLGGTGGGETQYF. The CDR3 bases are TGCGCCAGCAGCTTGGGAGGGACAGGGGGCGGAGAGACCCAGTACTTC.

The chain joins TRBV5-1 to TRBJ1-6; 9 nucleotides line up with TRBD1. Germline trimming cut 4 bases from V and 6 bases from J; bases unmatched to any gene: 2. CDR1 is SGHRS and CDR2 is YFSETQ in the germline V gene. This CDR3 contains 14 residues. CDR3 region: CASSPGQGNSPLHF. CDR3 in DNA: TGCGCCAGCAGCCCGGGACAGGGTAATTCACCCCTCCACTTT. Full variable domain (rest looked up from reference TRBV5-1 and TRBJ1-6): KAGVTQTPRYLIKTRGQQVTLSCSPISGHRSVSWYQQTPGQGLQFLFEYFSETQRNKGNFPGRFSGRQFSNSRSEMNVSTLELGDSALYLCASSPGQGNSPLHFGNGTRLTVT.

This clone was counted only a few times. The J gene is TRBJ1-1, the V gene TRBV18; D is ambiguous. Trimming removed 0 bases from V and 7 bases from J, with 9 bases in between. The CDR3 is 13 residues long. Germline lookup yields CDR1 KGHSH and CDR2 LQKENI. In DNA, the CDR3 is TGTGCCAGCTCACCACCGGTCAGAATTGAAGCTTTCTTT. It specifies CASSPPVRIEAFF.

The DNA of the CDR3 is TGTGCCAGCAGCTTGGGAGCTAGCGGGGAGACAGATACGCAGTATTTT. Its protein product is CASSLGASGETDTQYF. V is TRBV5-8 and J is TRBJ2-3, with 9 bases fitting TRBD2. CDR3 length: 16 residues. The V gene's germline CDR1 is SGHTS and CDR2 YDEGEE. Trimming took 0 bases from V and 3 from J; bases not matched to a gene: 5.

The chain is built from TRBV18 and TRBJ2-5, with 13 bases matching TRBD2. Germline loops: CDR1 KGHSH, CDR2 LQKENI. The ends lost 4 bases at V and 1 base at J; junction bases unmatched: 15. This CDR3 region has 20 residues. CDR3: CASSQVATSGRSETQETQYF. Here the CDR3 DNA reads TGTGCCAGCTCACAGGTTGCGACTAGCGGGAGGTCAGAAACCCAAGAGACCCAGTACTTC.

The genes are TRBV7-8 and TRBJ1-5, with TRBD1 matching 7 bases. The germline V gene encodes CDR1 SGHVS and CDR2 FQNEAQ. CDR3 length: 15 residues. Trimming took 1 base from V and 7 from J; bases not matched to a gene: 7. The DNA of the CDR3 is TGTGCCAGCAGCTTAGATTCAGGGGGTTGGCAGCCCCAGCATTTT. Amino acids: CASSLDSGGWQPQHF.

The gene calls are TRBV4-1 and TRBJ1-1; no clear D gene. Germline V gene lookup returns CDR1 MGHRA and CDR2 YSYEKL. CDR3 length: 17 residues. V was pared by 0 bases and J by 3 bases, with 17 bases between. The CDR3 sequence is CASSQDSDLGSYTEAFF. DNA of the CDR3: TGCGCCAGCAGCCAAGATTCGGATTTGGGGTCTTACACTGAAGCTTTCTTT.

The J gene is TRBJ1-2, the V gene TRBV7-9; D gene uncertain. Germline CDR1 reads SEHNR; CDR2 reads FQNEAQ (reference sequence). The CDR3 has 11 residues. V lost 10 bases and J 5 bases, leaving 11 bases between the germline ends. The CDR3 region is CATSRTYGYTF. CDR3 in DNA: TGTGCCACTTCAAGGACGTATGGCTACACCTTC.

At least ten counts were recorded for this clone. The V and J genes are TRBV29-1 and TRBJ1-5; the D is unclear. V lost 4 bases to trimming and J lost 0 bases, with 4 bases between them. The length of the CDR3 is 12 residues. The germline V gene encodes CDR1 SQVTM and CDR2 ANQGSEA. The CDR3 sequence is CSVVDSNQPQHF. The CDR3 nucleotides are TGCAGCGTTGTGGATAGCAATCAGCCCCAGCATTTT.

The rearrangement links TRBV19 to TRBJ2-7, with no clear D. Trimming removed 4 bases at V and 1 base at J, with 11 bases between. Germline values: CDR1 LNHDA, CDR2 SQIVND (reference sequence). This CDR3 contains 14 residues. DNA for the CDR3: TGTGCCAGTAGTAAGCTACCCAATTCCTACGAGCAGTACTTC. Protein product: CASSKLPNSYEQYF.

This clone was recorded a few times. The V and J genes are TRBV15 and TRBJ2-1, with 7 positions matching TRBD2. Germline CDR1 LNHNV, CDR2 YYDKDF (reference sequence). Trimming took 0 bases from V and 3 from J; bases not matched to a gene: 8. CDR3 size: 17 residues. The CDR3 here is CATSRDRRESYYNEQFF. The CDR3, as DNA: TGTGCCACCAGCAGAGATCGGCGGGAGAGTTACTACAATGAGCAGTTCTTC.

This clone was recorded a few times. The V call is TRBV10-3, the J call TRBJ2-1; perhaps TRBD1 as D (6 bases). The CDR3 totals 13 residues. The V gene's germline CDR1 is ENHRY and CDR2 SYGVKD. V shed 5 bases and J shed 5 bases, with 10 bases lying between them. CDR3: CAISPRTDNEQFF. The CDR3 bases are TGTGCCATCAGTCCCCGGACAGACAATGAGCAGTTCTTC.

This chain links TRBV7-8 with TRBJ2-7, with D unresolved. Trimming cost V 4 bases and J 0 bases, with 13 bases left between them. CDR1 is SGHVS and CDR2 is FQNEAQ in the germline V gene. The CDR3 runs to 15 residues. The CDR3 is CASSSNSWVSYEQYF. The CDR3 DNA follows: TGTGCCAGCAGCTCAAACTCTTGGGTCTCCTACGAGCAGTACTTC.

V and J are TRBV10-3 and TRBJ2-7, with 8 bases fitting TRBD2. There are 15 residues in the CDR3. V was pared by 6 bases and J by 2 bases, with 9 bases of the junction left unmatched. Germline CDR1 is ENHRY and CDR2 is SYGVKD. The CDR3 sequence: CAIRLDSGTTYEQYF. In DNA form, the CDR3 reads TGTGCCATCAGACTTGATAGCGGGACAACCTACGAGCAGTACTTC.